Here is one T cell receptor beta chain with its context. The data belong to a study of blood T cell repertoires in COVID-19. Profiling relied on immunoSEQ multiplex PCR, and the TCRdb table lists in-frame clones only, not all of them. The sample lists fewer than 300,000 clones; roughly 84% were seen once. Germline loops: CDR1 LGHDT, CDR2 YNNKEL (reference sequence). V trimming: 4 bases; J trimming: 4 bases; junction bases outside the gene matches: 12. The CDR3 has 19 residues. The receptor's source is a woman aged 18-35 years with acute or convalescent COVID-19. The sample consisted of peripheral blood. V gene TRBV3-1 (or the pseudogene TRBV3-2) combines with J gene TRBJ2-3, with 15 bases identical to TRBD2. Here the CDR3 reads CASSLTGLAGGSAPDTQYF. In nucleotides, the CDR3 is TGTGCCAGCAGCCTTACGGGACTAGCGGGAGGTTCGGCCCCAGATACGCAGTATTTT.